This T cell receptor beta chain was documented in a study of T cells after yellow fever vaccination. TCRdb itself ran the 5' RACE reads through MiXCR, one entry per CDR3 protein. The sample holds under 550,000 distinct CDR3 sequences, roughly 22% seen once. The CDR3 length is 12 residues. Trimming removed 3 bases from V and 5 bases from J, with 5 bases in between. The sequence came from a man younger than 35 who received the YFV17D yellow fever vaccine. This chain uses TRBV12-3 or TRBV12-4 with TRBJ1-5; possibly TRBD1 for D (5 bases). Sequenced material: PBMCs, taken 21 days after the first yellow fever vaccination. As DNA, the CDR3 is TGTGCCAGCAGTTTGGGGCATCAGCCCCAGCATTTT. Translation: CASSLGHQPQHF.